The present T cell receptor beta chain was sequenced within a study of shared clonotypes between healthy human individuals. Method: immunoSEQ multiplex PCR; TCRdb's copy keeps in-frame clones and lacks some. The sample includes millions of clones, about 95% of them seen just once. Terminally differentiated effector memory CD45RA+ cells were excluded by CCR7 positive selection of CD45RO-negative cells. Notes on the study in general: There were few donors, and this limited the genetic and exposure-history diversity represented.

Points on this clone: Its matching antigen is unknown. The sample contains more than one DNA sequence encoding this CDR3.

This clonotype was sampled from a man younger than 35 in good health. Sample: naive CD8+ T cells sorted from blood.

The CDR3 region has the DNA TGTGCCAGCAGCCAAGGAGTTAGCAATCAGCCCCAGCATTTT. This encodes CASSQGVSNQPQHF. This chain joins TRBV27 and TRBJ1-5; D remains ambiguous. Trimming stripped 6 bases from V and 0 bases from J, with 9 bases between. In germline, CDR1 is MNHEY, CDR2 SMNVEV (reference sequence). CDR3 length: 14 residues.